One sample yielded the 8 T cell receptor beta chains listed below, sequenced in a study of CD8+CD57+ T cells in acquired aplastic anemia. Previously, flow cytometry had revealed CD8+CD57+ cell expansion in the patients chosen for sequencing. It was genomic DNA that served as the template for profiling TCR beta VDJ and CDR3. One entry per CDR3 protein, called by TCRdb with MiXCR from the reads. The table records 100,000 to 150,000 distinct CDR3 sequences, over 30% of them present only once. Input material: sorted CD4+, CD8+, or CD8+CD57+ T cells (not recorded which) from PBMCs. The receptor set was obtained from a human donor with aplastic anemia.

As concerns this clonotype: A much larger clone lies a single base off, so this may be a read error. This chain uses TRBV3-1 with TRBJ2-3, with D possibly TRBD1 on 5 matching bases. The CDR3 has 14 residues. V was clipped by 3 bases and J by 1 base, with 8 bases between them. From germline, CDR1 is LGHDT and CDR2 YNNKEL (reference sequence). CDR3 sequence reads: CASSHGQCTDTQYF. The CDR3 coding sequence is TGTGCCAGCAGCCACGGACAATGCACAGATACGCAGTATTTT.

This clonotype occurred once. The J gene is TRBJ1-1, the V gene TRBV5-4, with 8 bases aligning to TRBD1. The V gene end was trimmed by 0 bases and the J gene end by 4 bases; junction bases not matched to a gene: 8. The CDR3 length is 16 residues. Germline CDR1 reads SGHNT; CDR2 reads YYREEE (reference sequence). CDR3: CASSLGSGGLFTEAFF. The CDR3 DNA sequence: TGTGCCAGCAGCTTGGGATCAGGGGGCCTTTTCACTGAAGCTTTCTTT.

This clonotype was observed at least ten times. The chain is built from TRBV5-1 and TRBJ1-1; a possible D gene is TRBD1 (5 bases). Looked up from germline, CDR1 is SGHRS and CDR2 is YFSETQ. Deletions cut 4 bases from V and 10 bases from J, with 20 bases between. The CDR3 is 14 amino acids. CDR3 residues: CASSPLGGARSAFF. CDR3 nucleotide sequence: TGCGCCAGCAGCCCGCTCGGTGGGGCGAGATCAGCTTTCTTT.

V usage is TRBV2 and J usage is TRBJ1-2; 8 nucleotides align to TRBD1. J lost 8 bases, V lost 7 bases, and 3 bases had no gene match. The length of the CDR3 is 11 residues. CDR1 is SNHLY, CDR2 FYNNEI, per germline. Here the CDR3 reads CASTRTGGYTF. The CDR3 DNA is TGTGCCAGCACAAGGACAGGGGGCTACACCTTC.

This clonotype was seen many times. The CDR3 reads CASSQGWRTRTDTQYF. Written as DNA, the CDR3 is TGTGCCAGCAGCCAAGGATGGCGGACCCGCACAGATACGCAGTATTTT. The J gene is TRBJ2-3, the V gene TRBV14; D is undetermined. V was trimmed by 1 base and J by 1 base, leaving 12 bases between them. CDR1 and CDR2 (germline): SGHDN, FVKESK. There are 16 residues in the CDR3. The variable domain in full, with the rest retrieved from reference TRBV14 and TRBJ2-3, is EAGVTQFPSHSVIEKGQTVTLRCDPISGHDNLYWYRRVMGKEIKFLLHFVKESKQDESGMPNNRFLAERTGGTYSTLKVQPAELEDSGVYFCASSQGWRTRTDTQYFGPGTRLTVL.

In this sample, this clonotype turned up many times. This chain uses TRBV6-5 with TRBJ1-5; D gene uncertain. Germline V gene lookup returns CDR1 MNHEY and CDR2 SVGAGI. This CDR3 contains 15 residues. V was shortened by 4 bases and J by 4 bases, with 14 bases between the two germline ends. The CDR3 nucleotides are TGTGCCAGCAGTTCCACCGCTCGGGGAAATCAGCCCCAGCATTTT. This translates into CASSSTARGNQPQHF.

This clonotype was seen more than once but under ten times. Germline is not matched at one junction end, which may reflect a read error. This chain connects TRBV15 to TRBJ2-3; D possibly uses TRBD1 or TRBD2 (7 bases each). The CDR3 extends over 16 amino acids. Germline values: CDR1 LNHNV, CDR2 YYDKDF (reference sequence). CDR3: CATSRDHGGGTDAQYF. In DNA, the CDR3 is TGTGCCACCAGCAGAGATCACGGGGGAGGGACAGATGCGCAGTATTTT.

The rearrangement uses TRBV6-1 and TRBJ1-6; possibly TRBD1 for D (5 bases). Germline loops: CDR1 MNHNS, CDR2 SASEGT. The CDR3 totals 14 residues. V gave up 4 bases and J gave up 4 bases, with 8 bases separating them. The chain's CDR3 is CASSAGPYNSPLHF. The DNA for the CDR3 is TGTGCCAGCAGTGCGGGGCCGTATAATTCACCCCTCCACTTT.